This T cell receptor beta chain was found in a study of blood T cell repertoires in COVID-19 (dated by TCRdb to the early 2020s). A note on the overall study: Collaborator samples came from the United States, Italy and Spain and covered acute and convalescent phases of COVID-19. The prospective study material was composed of cDNA or gDNA derived from T cells, B-cell-depleted T cells, or PBMCs. Deeply sampled blood TCRbeta repertoires from subjects exposed to, actively infected with, or recovered from COVID-19 were included in the dataset. The repertoires were released in a freely available public database meant as a resource for research on the immune response to SARS-CoV-2. The samples were drawn from two sources: the first 160 participants of the ongoing ImmuneRACE study, and 1,000 to 1,500 subjects contributed by 6 global collaborators. The sample metadata nearly always contained a de-identified subject ID, COVID-19 status, age in years and sex. HLA class I and class II types, where available, came from metadata supplied by the sample provider rather than from assay-based typing.

The investigation overall reported the following: Clinical and demographic metadata were provided uncurated, with the amount varying by source and participant.

CDR3 length: 15 amino acids, cysteine to phenylalanine. Kept here is only the CDR3 DNA, which spans 45 bases and is read in frame from base 1. Compared with germline, V lacks 5 bases and J lacks 0 bases; bases without a gene match: 4. Looking up the germline V gene yields CDR1 MNHEY and CDR2 SVGAGI. TCRbeta CDR3 regions were amplified from genomic DNA by means of the immunoSEQ Assay, a bias-controlled multiplex PCR. Per the original workflow: Within the assay, amplification of reference gene primers was used to estimate how many nucleated cells each sample contained. Sequence reads were collapsed and filtered to measure the absolute abundance of every unique TCRbeta CDR3 rearrangement. For each sample, productive Simpson clonality was calculated as the square root of Simpson's diversity index over productive rearrangements. TCRdb took over this immuneACCESS table, retaining in-frame rearrangements with V and J assigned. Such tables are incomplete; in checked studies, under half of the missing clones stem from an unresolved V gene, and the remainder is unexplained. V and J calls plus clone size are reproduced from that table; the DNA served to infer D and trimming. The sample includes under 80,000 clones, with roughly nine tenths observed a single time. Clones ranked in the top ten supply about 4.2% of the sample.

Each collaborating institution followed its own protocols to collect whole blood in K2EDTA tubes. For TCRbeta analysis, collaborators shipped samples in one of three forms: frozen whole blood, isolated PBMCs, or DNA extracted from either of those sample types. A note on this clone: Its antigen is unknown. Within one base of it there is no much larger clone, and no base qualities were kept.

This receptor was taken from a man aged 70-80 years with active COVID-19. Sequenced: peripheral blood. The chain couples TRBV6-5 to TRBJ2-3, with 8 bases in between that match TRBD1. CDR3 sequence: CASSQQGASTDTQYF. DNA sequence: TGTGCCAGCAGTCAGCAGGGGGCTAGCACAGATACGCAGTATTTT.